The clone carrying this TCR beta chain was recorded many times. Its antigen is unknown. The V gene's germline CDR1 is MNHEY and CDR2 SVGEGT. CDR3 length equals 14 residues. Trimming pared 6 bases from V and 5 bases from J, leaving 14 bases between. This specimen belongs to a study of T-cell memory formation after mild COVID-19. Study results and caveats: CD8+ contracting clones occupied EMRA, while CD4+ ones occupied mainly CM and EM. Clones contracting across day 15 to 85 had a balanced CD4/CD8 profile; later expanding clones leaned CD4+.

Using constant-segment primers, 5'RACE produced TCR alpha and TCR beta cDNA libraries carrying sample barcodes and UMIs. TCRdb itself ran the 5' RACE reads through MiXCR, one entry per CDR3 protein. This table has about 340,000 distinct CDR3 sequences, 13% appearing once. This sequence originates from a man aged 18 to 30 who had mild COVID-19 (a few samples of this study predate the infection). Cell type and time point are not known. Sequencing was carried out using PBMCs or a T cell subset sorted from them (not recorded which). This chain links TRBV6-2 or TRBV6-3 with TRBJ1-5, with D perhaps TRBD1 (6 bases). CDR3 region: CASSWGARYQPQHF. The CDR3 nucleotides are TGTGCCAGCAGCTGGGGGGCGCGGTATCAGCCCCAGCATTTT.